These T cell receptor beta chains were read from a single sample in a study of control samples from healthy donors and cancer patients. Libraries were prepared by immunoSEQ multiplex PCR; TCRdb keeps only in-frame clonotypes and omits some of them. The sample has about 96,000 clones; about 92% are singletons. The specimen was blood. The origin of the receptors is a young man in good health. Both conserved end residues are part of each CDR3. The D gene is left open where the match is weak. Size values are once, few and many counts, or a class for expanded clones, and some rows have none.

cdr3_nt cdr3_aa d_call j_call v_call clone_size cdr3_length
TGTGCCAGCGGAGGCTCAGCAGGGGGACAGCCCCAGCATTTT CASGGSAGGQPQHF TRBD1 TRBJ1-5 TRBV2 . 14
TGTGCCTGGAGTGTAGGTATAGGTAACACTGAAGCTTTCTTT CAWSVGIGNTEAFF . TRBJ1-1 TRBV30 . 14
TGTGCCAGTAAACAGGGAGTTGGGACAGATACGCAGTATTTT CASKQGVGTDTQYF . TRBJ2-3 TRBV19 . 14
TGTGCCAGCAGTTTGCTACTGGAAATAGGGAATGAGCAGTTCTTC CASSLLLEIGNEQFF . TRBJ2-1 TRBV27 . 15
TGTGCCAGCAGCCTTAGAGGGACTTACAATGAGCAGTTCTTC CASSLRGTYNEQFF . TRBJ2-1 TRBV7-2 once 14
TGTGCCAGCAGCAGACAGGGGGCAAATGAAAAACTGTTTTTT CASSRQGANEKLFF TRBD1 TRBJ1-4 TRBV7-6 . 14
TGTGCCTGGGACGGGGCCCGGGCTTTCACCTTC CAWDGARAFTF . TRBJ1-2 TRBV30 . 11
TGTGCCAGCAGCAGGGGGCTCGGGGAGCTGTTTTTT CASSRGLGELFF TRBD1 TRBJ2-2 TRBV25-1 . 12
TGTGCCAGCAGCTTAGGTCCTTCTGACCTCTACACCTTC CASSLGPSDLYTF . TRBJ1-2 TRBV7-9 . 13
TGTGCCAGCAGTTTGGGAGGGATTGGTGAAGCTTTCTTT CASSLGGIGEAFF . TRBJ1-1 TRBV12-3/TRBV12-4 . 13
TGTGCCAGCATGTCCAGCCTCACTGAAGCTTTCTTT CASMSSLTEAFF . TRBJ1-1 TRBV12-3/TRBV12-4 . 12
TGTGCCAGCAGCCCCTCATTGAACACTGAAGCTTTCTTT CASSPSLNTEAFF . TRBJ1-1 TRBV5-4 . 13
TGTGCCAGCTCGAGGGACACCCGTTGGACTGAAGCTTTCTTT CASSRDTRWTEAFF . TRBJ1-1 TRBV2 . 14
TGTGCCAGCAGCTCGTCCGGGAATACTATCTACGAGCAGTACTTC CASSSSGNTIYEQYF . TRBJ2-7 TRBV7-9 . 15
TGTGCCAGCAGTTCAAGGGCCGAGCACCCTGAAGCTTTCTTT CASSSRAEHPEAFF . TRBJ1-1 TRBV27 . 14
TGTGCCAGCAGTTCGGGGGGTAATGAGCAGTTCTTC CASSSGGNEQFF TRBD2 TRBJ2-1 TRBV12-3/TRBV12-4 . 12
TGTGCCAGCAGCTTTAACGACAGGGGGCCCTATGAGCAGTTCTTC CASSFNDRGPYEQFF TRBD1 TRBJ2-1 TRBV11-2 . 15
TGTGCCAGTTCGATGAATGGCGGGAGGGCACCTGGGGCCAACGTCCTGACTTTC CASSMNGGRAPGANVLTF TRBD2 TRBJ2-6 TRBV19 . 18
TGCAGTGCTAGAGGTGTCGGGGAGCTGTTTTTT CSARGVGELFF . TRBJ2-2 TRBV20-1 . 11
TGTGCCAGCAGCTTAGACAGACTGTACGAGCAGTACTTC CASSLDRLYEQYF . TRBJ2-7 TRBV11-2 . 13
TGTGCCAGCAGCTTAGACTCCTATCAGACCCTCCAAGAGACCCAGTACTTC CASSLDSYQTLQETQYF . TRBJ2-5 TRBV7-2 . 17
TGTGCCAGCTCACCTCTTTCGACAGCCACAAGCTCCTATAATTCACCCCTCCACTTT CASSPLSTATSSYNSPLHF . TRBJ1-6 TRBV18 . 19
TGTGCCAGCTCGGACAGTTACTCTGGAAACACCATATATTTT CASSDSYSGNTIYF . TRBJ1-3 TRBV18 . 14
TGTGCCATCCTACCGGACAGGGCGGTTGGCTACACCTTC CAILPDRAVGYTF TRBD1 TRBJ1-2 TRBV10-3 . 13
TGTGCCAGCAGCGTAGGTTTGGTTCGCAGCTCCTACAATGAGCAGTTCTTC CASSVGLVRSSYNEQFF . TRBJ2-1 TRBV9 . 17
TGCGCCAGCAGCCCTCCGGGACTAGCGGGGGAGACCCAAGAGACCCAGTACTTC CASSPPGLAGETQETQYF TRBD2 TRBJ2-5 TRBV5-1 . 18
TGTGCCTGGAGTGCTGGTCCGAATCAGCCCCAGCATTTT CAWSAGPNQPQHF . TRBJ1-5 TRBV30 . 13
TGTGCCAGCAGCTCTAGCGGGCTCTCCTACGAGCAGTACTTC CASSSSGLSYEQYF TRBD2 TRBJ2-7 TRBV7-8 once 14
TGTGCCAGCAGTCGACCGGGACAGCCCAAGTTCTTC CASSRPGQPKFF TRBD1 TRBJ2-1 TRBV6-2/TRBV6-3 . 12
TGTGCCAGCAGCGTTGACAGGGAGAACACTGAAGCTTTCTTT CASSVDRENTEAFF TRBD1 TRBJ1-1 TRBV6-4 few 14
TGTGCCAGCAGTGAGACTAGCGGCTCAGATACGCAGTATTTT CASSETSGSDTQYF TRBD2 TRBJ2-3 TRBV6-4 . 14
TGTGCCAGCAGTTCAAACACTGAAGCTTTCTTT CASSSNTEAFF . TRBJ1-1 TRBV27 . 11
TGTGCCAGCAGTGGACTTGGAAACACCATATATTTT CASSGLGNTIYF . TRBJ1-3 TRBV2 . 12
TGTGCCTACGAAAGGTCAGGTGGGGAAAAACTGTTTTTT CAYERSGGEKLFF . TRBJ1-4 TRBV2 . 13
TGTGCCAGCAGTGAAGGGCCCTCTGGGGCCAACGTCCTGACTTTC CASSEGPSGANVLTF . TRBJ2-6 TRBV25-1 . 15
TGTGCCAGCTTCCTGGGGAGGGGTCTTGACACTGAAGCTTTCTTT CASFLGRGLDTEAFF . TRBJ1-1 TRBV2 once 15
TGTGCCAGCAGTACCAGGGACAGGGAAAATCCCTACGAGCAGTACTTC CASSTRDRENPYEQYF TRBD1 TRBJ2-7 TRBV27 . 16
TGTGCCACCAGCAGAGATGAAGTGGCGGGGGGGGCAATGGATGGCTACACCTTC CATSRDEVAGGAMDGYTF . TRBJ1-2 TRBV15 . 18
TGCGCCAGCAGCCAATATACCCCCGGGTTTGGAGAGACCCAGTACTTC CASSQYTPGFGETQYF . TRBJ2-5 TRBV4-3 . 16
TGTGCCAGCAGGCCCACAGGAAGCAATCAGCCCCAGCATTTT CASRPTGSNQPQHF . TRBJ1-5 TRBV2 . 14
TGTGCCAGCAGACAAGATAAAGGTCGCAATCAGCCCCAGCATTTT CASRQDKGRNQPQHF . TRBJ1-5 TRBV6-5 . 15
TGTGCCAGCAGTTACACCCACCGGACAGGGGAGAGTAATGAGCAGTTCTTC CASSYTHRTGESNEQFF TRBD1 TRBJ2-1 TRBV6-2/TRBV6-3 once 17
TGTGCCACCAGTGATTTGGGGGACCAAACAGATACGCAGTATTTT CATSDLGDQTDTQYF . TRBJ2-3 TRBV24-1 . 15
TGTGCCAGCGCAAAGCGCGGCGGCTCCTACAATGAGCAGTTCTTC CASAKRGGSYNEQFF . TRBJ2-1 TRBV5-4 . 15
TGCGCCAGCAGCTTGGCCACAGGGTCTGATCAGCCCCAGCATTTT CASSLATGSDQPQHF . TRBJ1-5 TRBV5-1 few 15
TGTGCCACTTCGGGGGAAGTACAAGCTTTCTTT CATSGEVQAFF . TRBJ1-1 TRBV6-5 . 11
TGTGCCAGCAGCTTGAGGAGAGGGGGTTTTAGTGGCTACACCTTC CASSLRRGGFSGYTF . TRBJ1-2 TRBV5-4 once 15
TGTGCCAGCAGTAGGCAGGGTTTCCAAGAGACCCAGTACTTC CASSRQGFQETQYF . TRBJ2-5 TRBV6-2/TRBV6-3 once 14
TGTGCCAGCAGCCTCGGACTAGCGGGAGACGAGCAGTACTTC CASSLGLAGDEQYF TRBD2 TRBJ2-7 TRBV28 . 14
TGTGCCTGGACCACCCCGGGGGGGGTCTATGGCTACACCTTC CAWTTPGGVYGYTF . TRBJ1-2 TRBV30 once 14
TGTGCCAGCAGTTTTGGTAGGACAGGGAGCTTCTACGAGCAGTACTTC CASSFGRTGSFYEQYF TRBD1 TRBJ2-7 TRBV27 . 16
TGCGCCAGCAGCCCCGGTCGGAGCTCCTACAATGAGCAGTTCTTC CASSPGRSSYNEQFF . TRBJ2-1 TRBV5-1 . 15
TGTGCCAGCAGTTTTATCTCCGGGGAGCTGTTTTTT CASSFISGELFF . TRBJ2-2 TRBV27 . 12
TGTGCCAGCAGCTTAACGGGACAGGGGAGCGAGCAGTACTTC CASSLTGQGSEQYF TRBD1 TRBJ2-7 TRBV7-9 . 14
TGTGCCAGTAGTTGGACGGGGACTAGTGGCTACGAGCAGTACTTC CASSWTGTSGYEQYF TRBD2 TRBJ2-7 TRBV19 . 15
TGTGCCAGCAGTCCAAGGACGGGTAACACTGAAGCTTTCTTT CASSPRTGNTEAFF . TRBJ1-1 TRBV2 . 14